Listed below are T cell receptor beta chains from one sample, sequenced in a study of metastatic and nonmetastatic thyroid tumors. With MiXCR, TCRdb reprocessed the PCR reads. The table records roughly 90,000 clones, about 15% of them present only once. Input material: blood. The receptors stem from a female donor with papillary thyroid cancer or a benign thyroid nodule (not recorded which). Some clones in this sample may be carry-over from other donors' samples. CDR3s include the opening cysteine and the closing phenylalanine or tryptophan. A D gene is named only where the DNA matches it firmly. Clone size is given for some rows only: seen once, a few or many times, or a class if the clone is expanded.

d_gene: NA
v_gene: TRBV27
j_gene: TRBJ2-3
abundance: many
CDR3aa: CASSSLAGDTQYF
CDR3nt: TGTGCCAGCAGTTCCCTGGCGGGGGATACGCAGTATTTT

d_gene: TRBD2
v_gene: TRBV7-9
j_gene: TRBJ2-5
abundance: many
CDR3aa: CASSSTSAQETQYF
CDR3nt: TGTGCCAGCAGCTCGACTAGCGCGCAAGAGACCCAGTACTTC

d_gene: NA
v_gene: TRBV6-1
j_gene: TRBJ1-4
abundance: many
CDR3aa: CASSPSPTETNEKLFF
CDR3nt: TGTGCCAGCAGTCCCTCCCCCACGGAAACTAATGAAAAACTGTTTTTT

d_gene: TRBD1
v_gene: TRBV6-1
j_gene: TRBJ1-1
abundance: NA
CDR3aa: CASRFGTAGGLATEAFF
CDR3nt: TGTGCCAGCAGATTCGGAACGGCAGGGGGTCTAGCCACTGAAGCTTTCTTT

d_gene: TRBD1
v_gene: TRBV19
j_gene: TRBJ2-7
abundance: many
CDR3aa: CASSKAGQGTYEQYF
CDR3nt: TGTGCCAGTAGTAAAGCGGGACAGGGTACCTACGAGCAGTACTTC

d_gene: TRBD2
v_gene: TRBV12-3/TRBV12-4
j_gene: TRBJ2-2
abundance: many
CDR3aa: CASRTSGGFTGELFF
CDR3nt: TGTGCCAGCAGAACTAGCGGGGGGTTCACCGGGGAGCTGTTTTTT

d_gene: NA
v_gene: TRBV5-6
j_gene: TRBJ1-2
abundance: many
CDR3aa: CASIWTAVGGGYTF
CDR3nt: TGTGCCAGCATCTGGACGGCGGTTGGGGGCGGCTACACCTTC

d_gene: NA
v_gene: TRBV20-1
j_gene: TRBJ2-3
abundance: many
CDR3aa: CSGGTRLFTDTQYF
CDR3nt: TGCAGTGGGGGGACCCGCCTTTTCACAGATACGCAGTATTTT

d_gene: TRBD2
v_gene: TRBV7-6
j_gene: TRBJ2-3
abundance: many
CDR3aa: CASSLMSGGPRSTDTQYF
CDR3nt: TGTGCCAGCAGCTTAATGAGCGGGGGGCCGAGGAGCACAGATACGCAGTATTTT

d_gene: NA
v_gene: TRBV20-1
j_gene: TRBJ2-7
abundance: NA
CDR3aa: CSATMGSIYEHYF
CDR3nt: TGCAGTGCTACTATGGGATCCATCTACGAGCATTACTTC

d_gene: TRBD2
v_gene: TRBV9
j_gene: TRBJ2-5
abundance: many
CDR3aa: CASSVGAGGSPETQYF
CDR3nt: TGTGCCAGCAGCGTCGGAGCGGGGGGGTCCCCGGAGACCCAGTACTTC

d_gene: NA
v_gene: TRBV9
j_gene: TRBJ1-2
abundance: many
CDR3aa: CASSVEEGVHYGYTF
CDR3nt: TGTGCCAGCAGCGTAGAGGAGGGGGTGCACTATGGCTACACCTTC

d_gene: NA
v_gene: TRBV15
j_gene: TRBJ1-5
abundance: many
CDR3aa: CATSRDLIETQPQHF
CDR3nt: TGTGCCACCAGCAGAGATTTGATAGAAACTCAGCCCCAGCATTTT

d_gene: NA
v_gene: TRBV20-1
j_gene: TRBJ1-1
abundance: many
CDR3aa: CSAKTGHLGAFF
CDR3nt: TGCAGTGCTAAAACCGGCCACCTCGGGGCTTTCTTT

d_gene: TRBD1
v_gene: TRBV12-3/TRBV12-4
j_gene: TRBJ2-2
abundance: many
CDR3aa: CASSGQGESYTGELFF
CDR3nt: TGTGCCAGCAGTGGACAGGGGGAATCCTACACCGGGGAGCTGTTTTTT

d_gene: NA
v_gene: TRBV20-1
j_gene: TRBJ2-3
abundance: many
CDR3aa: CSARDRRGGSLVGTDTQYF
CDR3nt: TGCAGTGCTAGAGATAGGCGCGGGGGCTCCTTAGTCGGCACAGATACGCAGTATTTT

d_gene: NA
v_gene: TRBV6-1
j_gene: TRBJ1-5
abundance: many
CDR3aa: CASTFTPLNNQPQHF
CDR3nt: TGTGCCAGCACCTTCACCCCGCTAAACAATCAGCCCCAGCATTTT

d_gene: TRBD1
v_gene: TRBV9
j_gene: TRBJ1-4
abundance: NA
CDR3aa: CASSGRDRGRFDEKLFF
CDR3nt: TGTGCCAGCAGCGGCCGGGATAGGGGGCGCTTTGATGAAAAACTGTTTTTT

d_gene: NA
v_gene: TRBV7-2
j_gene: TRBJ1-2
abundance: many
CDR3aa: CASSLAGGGPALSYGYTF
CDR3nt: TGTGCCAGCAGCTTAGCGGGCGGGGGCCCGGCGCTATCCTATGGCTACACCTTC

d_gene: NA
v_gene: TRBV4-2
j_gene: TRBJ1-2
abundance: many
CDR3aa: CASSQGGGGRTF
CDR3nt: TGTGCCAGCAGCCAAGGTGGGGGAGGACGAACCTTC

d_gene: TRBD1
v_gene: TRBV5-1
j_gene: TRBJ1-2
abundance: many
CDR3aa: CASSPGTGPLEYGYTF
CDR3nt: TGCGCCAGCAGCCCCGGGACAGGGCCCCTGGAGTATGGCTACACCTTC

d_gene: TRBD1
v_gene: TRBV27
j_gene: TRBJ1-1
abundance: many
CDR3aa: CASSFRQGIMNTEAFF
CDR3nt: TGTGCCAGCAGTTTCCGACAGGGCATCATGAACACTGAAGCTTTCTTT

d_gene: NA
v_gene: TRBV10-2
j_gene: TRBJ2-7
abundance: many
CDR3aa: CASRAQGTYEQYF
CDR3nt: TGCGCCAGCAGGGCTCAGGGAACTTACGAGCAGTACTTC

d_gene: NA
v_gene: TRBV18
j_gene: TRBJ1-4
abundance: many
CDR3aa: CASSSLGREKLFF
CDR3nt: TGTGCCAGCTCATCACTAGGGAGAGAAAAACTGTTTTTT

d_gene: NA
v_gene: TRBV12-3/TRBV12-4
j_gene: TRBJ2-1
abundance: many
CDR3aa: CASSFGAVTGALGNNEQFF
CDR3nt: TGTGCCAGCAGTTTTGGGGCGGTTACGGGAGCACTGGGGAACAATGAGCAGTTCTTC

d_gene: NA
v_gene: TRBV3-1
j_gene: TRBJ1-3
abundance: many
CDR3aa: CASSQDLLQGNTIYF
CDR3nt: TGTGCCAGCAGCCAAGACCTTTTACAGGGAAACACCATATATTTT

d_gene: NA
v_gene: TRBV6-1
j_gene: TRBJ1-1
abundance: many
CDR3aa: CASSEQQGYREAFF
CDR3nt: TGTGCCAGCAGTGAGCAACAGGGCTATCGAGAAGCTTTCTTT

d_gene: TRBD2
v_gene: TRBV20-1
j_gene: TRBJ2-1
abundance: NA
CDR3aa: CSALLLNLAGGTNEQFF
CDR3nt: TGCAGCGCCCTGCTATTAAACCTAGCGGGGGGGACCAATGAGCAGTTCTTC

d_gene: NA
v_gene: TRBV3-1
j_gene: TRBJ2-2
abundance: many
CDR3aa: CASSQVGGVAGELFF
CDR3nt: TGTGCCAGCAGCCAAGTTGGTGGGGTCGCCGGGGAGCTGTTTTTT

d_gene: NA
v_gene: TRBV5-1
j_gene: TRBJ1-1
abundance: many
CDR3aa: CASSYGQTYNPSF
CDR3nt: TGCGCCAGCAGCTACGGACAGACCTACAACCCCTCCTTT

d_gene: NA
v_gene: TRBV6-2/TRBV6-3
j_gene: TRBJ2-7
abundance: few
CDR3aa: CDSLRDAGREQYF
CDR3nt: TGTGACAGTCTCCGGGACGCGGGCCGCGAGCAGTACTTC

d_gene: NA
v_gene: TRBV5-5
j_gene: TRBJ1-1
abundance: NA
CDR3aa: CASSLVEGPAGTEAFF
CDR3nt: TGTGCCAGCAGCTTGGTTGAAGGGCCAGCGGGTACTGAAGCTTTCTTT

d_gene: NA
v_gene: TRBV12-3/TRBV12-4
j_gene: TRBJ1-3
abundance: few
CDR3aa: CASSLNQWRLGSGNTIYF
CDR3nt: TGTGCCAGCAGTTTAAATCAGTGGAGGCTCGGCTCTGGAAACACCATATATTTT

d_gene: TRBD1
v_gene: TRBV27
j_gene: TRBJ2-7
abundance: NA
CDR3aa: CASSSHPGGSYDQYF
CDR3nt: TGTGCCAGCAGTAGCCACCCAGGGGGCTCCTACGATCAGTATTTC

d_gene: TRBD1
v_gene: TRBV28
j_gene: TRBJ1-1
abundance: many
CDR3aa: CASSLEGQGWDTEAFF
CDR3nt: TGTGCCAGCAGTTTAGAGGGACAGGGGTGGGACACTGAAGCTTTCTTT

d_gene: TRBD2
v_gene: TRBV3-1
j_gene: TRBJ2-1
abundance: many
CDR3aa: CASSQVEAGQFF
CDR3nt: TGTGCCAGCAGCCAAGTCGAAGCGGGACAGTTCTTC

d_gene: NA
v_gene: TRBV11-2
j_gene: TRBJ2-3
abundance: NA
CDR3aa: CASTPSYGGAVDTQYF
CDR3nt: TGTGCCAGCACTCCTTCTTATGGGGGCGCGGTAGATACGCAGTATTTT

d_gene: NA
v_gene: TRBV4-1
j_gene: TRBJ2-3
abundance: NA
CDR3aa: CASSSTGRADTQYF
CDR3nt: TGCGCCAGCAGCTCGACAGGGAGGGCAGATACGCAGTATTTT

d_gene: NA
v_gene: TRBV7-2
j_gene: TRBJ2-2
abundance: NA
CDR3aa: CASILFGGTGDLFF
CDR3nt: TGTGCCAGCATCTTATTTGGGGGCACCGGGGATCTGTTTTTT

d_gene: NA
v_gene: TRBV28
j_gene: TRBJ1-5
abundance: many
CDR3aa: CASSFRGDQPQHF
CDR3nt: TGTGCCAGCAGTTTCCGAGGGGATCAGCCCCAGCATTTT

d_gene: TRBD2
v_gene: TRBV7-2
j_gene: TRBJ2-1
abundance: many
CDR3aa: CASSFRSGVNNEQFF
CDR3nt: TGTGCCAGCAGCTTTAGAAGCGGGGTTAACAATGAGCAGTTCTTC

d_gene: TRBD2
v_gene: TRBV2
j_gene: TRBJ2-5
abundance: NA
CDR3aa: CASSRRAGGLETQYF
CDR3nt: TGTGCCAGCAGTCGACGAGCGGGGGGGCTAGAGACCCAGTACTTC

d_gene: NA
v_gene: TRBV29-1
j_gene: TRBJ2-5
abundance: many
CDR3aa: CSVAENQETQYF
CDR3nt: TGCAGCGTTGCCGAGAACCAAGAGACCCAGTACTTC

d_gene: NA
v_gene: TRBV2
j_gene: TRBJ2-5
abundance: many
CDR3aa: CASSAMTQETQYF
CDR3nt: TGTGCCAGCAGTGCCATGACCCAAGAGACCCAGTACTTC

d_gene: NA
v_gene: TRBV7-2
j_gene: TRBJ1-2
abundance: many
CDR3aa: CASSLELNYGYTF
CDR3nt: TGTGCCAGCAGCTTAGAACTGAACTATGGCTACACCTTC

d_gene: TRBD2
v_gene: TRBV20-1
j_gene: TRBJ2-2
abundance: NA
CDR3aa: CSARDSKERGRVGELFF
CDR3nt: TGCAGTGCTAGAGATTCGAAGGAGCGGGGTCGGGTCGGGGAGCTGTTTTTT

d_gene: TRBD2
v_gene: TRBV19
j_gene: TRBJ2-1
abundance: many
CDR3aa: CATSLTSGGYNEQFF
CDR3nt: TGTGCCACCAGCCTGACTAGCGGGGGCTACAATGAGCAGTTCTTC

d_gene: NA
v_gene: TRBV11-2
j_gene: TRBJ1-6
abundance: many
CDR3aa: CASSLEEGNSPLHF
CDR3nt: TGTGCCAGCAGCTTAGAAGAGGGGAATTCACCCCTCCACTTT

d_gene: NA
v_gene: TRBV6-1
j_gene: TRBJ2-2
abundance: many
CDR3aa: CASSERGSFGSGELFF
CDR3nt: TGTGCCAGCAGTGAGAGGGGTTCCTTCGGGTCCGGGGAGCTGTTTTTT

d_gene: NA
v_gene: TRBV20-1
j_gene: TRBJ1-1
abundance: many
CDR3aa: CSARDLRGAEAFF
CDR3nt: TGCAGTGCTAGAGATTTGAGGGGCGCTGAAGCTTTCTTT

d_gene: TRBD1
v_gene: TRBV7-6
j_gene: TRBJ2-3
abundance: NA
CDR3aa: CASSLGTGVRDTQYF
CDR3nt: TGTGCCAGCAGCTTAGGGACAGGGGTCAGAGATACGCAGTATTTT

d_gene: NA
v_gene: TRBV12-3/TRBV12-4
j_gene: TRBJ2-1
abundance: few
CDR3aa: CASSDMGHPDNEQFF
CDR3nt: TGTGCCAGCAGTGATATGGGACATCCAGACAATGAGCAGTTCTTC

d_gene: NA
v_gene: TRBV30
j_gene: TRBJ2-3
abundance: many
CDR3aa: CAWSVTGFTDTQYF
CDR3nt: TGTGCCTGGAGTGTAACGGGGTTCACAGATACGCAGTATTTT

d_gene: NA
v_gene: TRBV11-2
j_gene: TRBJ2-7
abundance: many
CDR3aa: CASSLGAGSSYEQYF
CDR3nt: TGTGCCAGCAGCTTGGGAGCGGGCAGCTCCTACGAGCAGTACTTC

d_gene: TRBD1
v_gene: TRBV2
j_gene: TRBJ2-5
abundance: many
CDR3aa: CASSVDRGGWTQYF
CDR3nt: TGTGCCAGCAGTGTAGACAGGGGAGGATGGACCCAGTACTTC